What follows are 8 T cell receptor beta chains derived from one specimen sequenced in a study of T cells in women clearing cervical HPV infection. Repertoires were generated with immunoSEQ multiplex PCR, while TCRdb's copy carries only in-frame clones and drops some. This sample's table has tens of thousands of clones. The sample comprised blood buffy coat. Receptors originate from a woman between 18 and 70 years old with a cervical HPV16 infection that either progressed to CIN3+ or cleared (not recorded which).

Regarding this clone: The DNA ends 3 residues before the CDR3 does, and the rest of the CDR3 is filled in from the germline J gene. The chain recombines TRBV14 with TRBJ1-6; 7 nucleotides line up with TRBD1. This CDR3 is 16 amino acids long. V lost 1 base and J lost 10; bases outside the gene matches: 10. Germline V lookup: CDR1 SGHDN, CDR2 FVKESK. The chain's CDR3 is CASSQAPPETGSPLHF. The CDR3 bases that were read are TGTGCCAGCAGCCAAGCCCCCCCCGAGACAGGGTCACCC. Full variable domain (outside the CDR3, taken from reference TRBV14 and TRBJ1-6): EAGVTQFPSHSVIEKGQTVTLRCDPISGHDNLYWYRRVMGKEIKFLLHFVKESKQDESGMPNNRFLAERTGGTYSTLKVQPAELEDSGVYFCASSQAPPETGSPLHFGNGTRLTVT.

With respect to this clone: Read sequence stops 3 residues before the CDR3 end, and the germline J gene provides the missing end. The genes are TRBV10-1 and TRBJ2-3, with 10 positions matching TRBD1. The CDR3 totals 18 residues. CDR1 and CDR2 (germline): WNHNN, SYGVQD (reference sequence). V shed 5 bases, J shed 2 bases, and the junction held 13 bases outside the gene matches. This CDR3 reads CASSPSPGTGVSTDTQYF. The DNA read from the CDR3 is TGCGCCAGCAGTCCTTCCCCCGGGACAGGGGTCTCCACAGATACG.

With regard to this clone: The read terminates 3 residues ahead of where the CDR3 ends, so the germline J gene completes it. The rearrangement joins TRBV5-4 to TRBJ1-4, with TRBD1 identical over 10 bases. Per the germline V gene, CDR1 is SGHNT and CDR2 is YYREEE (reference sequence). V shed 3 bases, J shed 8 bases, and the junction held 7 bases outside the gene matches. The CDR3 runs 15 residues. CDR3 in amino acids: CASSSRDRGEEKLFF. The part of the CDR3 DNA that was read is TGTGCCAGCAGCTCTAGGGACAGGGGAGAAGAAAAA.

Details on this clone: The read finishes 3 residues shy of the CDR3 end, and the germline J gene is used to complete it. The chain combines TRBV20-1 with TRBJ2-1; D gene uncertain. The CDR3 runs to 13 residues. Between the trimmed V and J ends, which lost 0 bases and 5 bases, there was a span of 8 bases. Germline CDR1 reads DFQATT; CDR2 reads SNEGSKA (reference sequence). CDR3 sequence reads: CSARDNRHNEQFF. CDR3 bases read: TGCAGTGCTAGAGATAACAGACACAATGAG.

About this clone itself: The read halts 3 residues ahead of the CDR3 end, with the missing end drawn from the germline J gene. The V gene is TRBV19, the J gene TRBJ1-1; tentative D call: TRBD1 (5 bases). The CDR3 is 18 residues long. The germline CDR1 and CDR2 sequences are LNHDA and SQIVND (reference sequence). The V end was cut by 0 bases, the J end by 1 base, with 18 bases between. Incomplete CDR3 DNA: TGTGCCAGTAGTATAGATCGGTCAGGGCCCTTCTCGAACACTGAA. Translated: CASSIDRSGPFSNTE. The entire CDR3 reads CASSIDRSGPFSNTEAFF.

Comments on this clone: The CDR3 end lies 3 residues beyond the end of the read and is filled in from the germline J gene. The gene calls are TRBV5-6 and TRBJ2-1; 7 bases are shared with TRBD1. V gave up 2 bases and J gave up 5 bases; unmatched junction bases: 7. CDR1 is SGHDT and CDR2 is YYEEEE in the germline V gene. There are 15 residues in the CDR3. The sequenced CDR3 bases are TGTGCCAGCAGCTTTATAGGGGGCGCGCACAATGAG. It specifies CASSFIGGAHNE. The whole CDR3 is CASSFIGGAHNEQFF.

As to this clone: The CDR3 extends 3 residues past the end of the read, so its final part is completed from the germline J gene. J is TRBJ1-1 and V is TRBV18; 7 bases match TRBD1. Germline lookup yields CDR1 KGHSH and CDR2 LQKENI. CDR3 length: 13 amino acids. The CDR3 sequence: CASSRDRNEKAFF. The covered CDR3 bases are TGTGCCAGCTCACGGGACAGAAATGAAAAA.

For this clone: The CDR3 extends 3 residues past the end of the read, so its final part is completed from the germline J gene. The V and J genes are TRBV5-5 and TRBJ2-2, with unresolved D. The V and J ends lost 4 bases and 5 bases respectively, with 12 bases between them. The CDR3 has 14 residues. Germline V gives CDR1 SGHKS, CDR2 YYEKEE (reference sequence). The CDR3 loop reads CASSHSADTGELFF. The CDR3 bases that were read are TGTGCCAGCAGCCACTCGGCGGATACCGGGGAG.